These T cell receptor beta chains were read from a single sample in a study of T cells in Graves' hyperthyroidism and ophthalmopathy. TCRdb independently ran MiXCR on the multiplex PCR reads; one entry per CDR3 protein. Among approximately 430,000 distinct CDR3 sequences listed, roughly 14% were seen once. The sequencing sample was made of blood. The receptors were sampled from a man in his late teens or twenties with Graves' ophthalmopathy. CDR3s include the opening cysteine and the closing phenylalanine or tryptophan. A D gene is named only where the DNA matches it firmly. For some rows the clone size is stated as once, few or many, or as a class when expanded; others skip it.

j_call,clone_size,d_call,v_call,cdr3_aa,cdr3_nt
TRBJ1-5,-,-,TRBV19,CASSMRLHDLPIFSSQPQHF,TGTGCCAGTAGTATGCGGCTCCACGACCTCCCTATCTTCAGCAGTCAGCCCCAGCATTTT
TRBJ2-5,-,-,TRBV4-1,CASSQVGGTQQETQYF,TGCGCCAGCAGCCAAGTTGGTGGGACACAACAAGAGACCCAGTACTTC
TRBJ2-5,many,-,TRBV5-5,CASTFLETQYF,TGTGCCAGCACCTTCTTGGAGACCCAGTACTTC
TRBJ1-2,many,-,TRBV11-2,CASSLARTVNYGYTF,TGTGCCAGCAGCTTAGCCAGGACAGTTAACTATGGCTACACCTTC
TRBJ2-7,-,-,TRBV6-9,CASSYSQSLLGTYEQYF,TGTGCCAGCAGTTACTCGCAATCGTTACTAGGAACCTACGAGCAGTACTTC
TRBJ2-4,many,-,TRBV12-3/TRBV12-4,CASSLRLPGGNIQYF,TGTGCCAGCAGTTTAAGGCTCCCTGGGGGAAACATTCAGTACTTC
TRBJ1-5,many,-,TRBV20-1,CSAIDRRDNQPQHF,TGCAGTGCAATCGACAGGAGAGACAATCAGCCCCAGCATTTT
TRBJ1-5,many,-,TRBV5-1,CASSPGGNSNQPQHF,TGCGCCAGCAGCCCTGGGGGGAATAGCAATCAGCCCCAGCATTTT
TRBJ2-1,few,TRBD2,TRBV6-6,CASSPTSGDYNEQFF,TGTGCCAGCAGCCCGACTAGCGGGGATTACAATGAGCAGTTCTTC
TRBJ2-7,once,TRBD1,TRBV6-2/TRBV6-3,CASSAGTGGTYEQYF,TGTGCCAGCAGTGCCGGGACAGGGGGAACCTACGAGCAGTACTTC
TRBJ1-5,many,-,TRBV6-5,CASSYSGLNQPQHF,TGTGCCAGCAGTTACTCAGGCCTGAATCAGCCCCAGCATTTT
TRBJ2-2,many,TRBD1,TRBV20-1,CSAQRQGTGELFF,TGCAGTGCGCAACGACAGGGCACCGGGGAGCTGTTTTTT
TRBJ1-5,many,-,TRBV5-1,CASSGRGPERPNLNQPQHF,TGCGCCAGCAGCGGGCGCGGGCCAGAGCGCCCCAATCTCAATCAGCCCCAGCATTTT
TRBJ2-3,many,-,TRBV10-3,CAISAHDLTDTQYF,TGTGCCATCAGTGCCCATGACCTCACAGATACGCAGTATTTT
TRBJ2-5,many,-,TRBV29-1,CSVASGVGGTQYF,TGCAGCGTTGCATCGGGGGTCGGTGGAACCCAGTACTTC
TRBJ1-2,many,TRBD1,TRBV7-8,CASNSGGRYGYTF,TGTGCCAGCAACTCAGGGGGCCGGTATGGCTACACCTTC
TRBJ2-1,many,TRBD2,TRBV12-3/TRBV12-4,CASSLVGLGISNEQFF,TGTGCCAGCAGTTTAGTGGGACTAGGGATTTCCAATGAGCAGTTCTTC
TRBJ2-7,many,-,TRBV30,CAWSVPPGSYEQYF,TGTGCCTGGAGTGTACCCCCAGGCTCCTACGAGCAGTACTTC
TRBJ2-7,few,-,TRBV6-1,CASREGTVSYEQYF,TGTGCCAGCAGGGAGGGGACTGTCTCCTACGAGCAGTACTTC
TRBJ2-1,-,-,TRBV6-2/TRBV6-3,CASSYFQWGEQFF,TGTGCCAGCAGTTACTTCCAGTGGGGTGAGCAGTTCTTC
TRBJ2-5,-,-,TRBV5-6,CASSPGVEGTQYF,TGTGCCAGCAGCCCGGGGGTTGAGGGGACCCAGTACTTC
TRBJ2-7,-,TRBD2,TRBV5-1,CASTPSGRPLSSYDQYF,TGCGCCAGCACCCCCTCCGGGAGGCCTCTTAGCTCCTACGACCAGTACTTC
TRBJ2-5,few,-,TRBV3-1,CASSQTRREKETQYF,TGTGCCAGCAGCCAAACGCGCCGGGAGAAGGAGACCCAGTACTTC
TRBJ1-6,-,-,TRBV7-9,CASSLGAGPYNSPLHF,TGTGCCAGCAGCTTGGGTGCAGGGCCGTATAATTCACCCCTCCACTTT
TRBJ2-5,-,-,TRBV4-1,CASSQGGGLGETQYF,TGCGCCAGCAGCCAAGGGGGGGGGCTGGGGGAGACCCAGTACTTC
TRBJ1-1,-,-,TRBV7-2,CASSLGYRVGIEAFF,TGTGCCAGCAGCTTGGGCTACAGGGTGGGCATTGAAGCTTTCTTT
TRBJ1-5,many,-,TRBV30,CAWSPSNQPQHF,TGTGCCTGGAGTCCAAGCAATCAGCCCCAGCATTTT
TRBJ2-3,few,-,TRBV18,CASSPGGSSATDTQYF,TGTGCCAGCTCACCGGGGGGTTCAAGCGCTACAGATACGCAGTATTTT
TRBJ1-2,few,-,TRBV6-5,CASSYSAEYYGYTF,TGTGCCAGCAGTTACTCGGCAGAATACTATGGCTACACCTTC
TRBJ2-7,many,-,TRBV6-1,CASSEGPPTAYEQYF,TGTGCCAGCAGTGAAGGTCCTCCGACAGCTTACGAGCAGTACTTC
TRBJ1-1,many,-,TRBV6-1,CASISIGWGLGLGNTEAFF,TGTGCCAGCATCTCAATTGGGTGGGGGTTGGGACTGGGGAACACTGAAGCTTTCTTT
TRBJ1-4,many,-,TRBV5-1,CASSLGSERVEKLFF,TGCGCCAGCAGCTTAGGTAGCGAGCGCGTTGAAAAACTGTTTTTT
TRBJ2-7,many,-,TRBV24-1,CATSDVTGRGTWEQYF,TGTGCCACCAGTGATGTTACGGGGCGCGGGACCTGGGAGCAGTACTTC
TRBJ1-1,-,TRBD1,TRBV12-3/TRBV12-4,CASSLTGMVTEAFF,TGTGCCAGCAGTCTGACAGGGATGGTCACTGAAGCTTTCTTT
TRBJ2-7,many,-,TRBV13,CASSHMAREQYF,TGTGCCAGCAGCCACATGGCCCGAGAGCAGTACTTC
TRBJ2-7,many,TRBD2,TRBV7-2,CASSFDDGGVGYEQYF,TGTGCCAGCAGCTTCGACGACGGGGGGGTTGGCTACGAGCAGTACTTC
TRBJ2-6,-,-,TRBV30,CAHYNSGANVLTF,TGTGCCCATTACAATTCTGGGGCCAACGTCCTGACTTTC
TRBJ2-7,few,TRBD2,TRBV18,CASSPPGTSGRAHEQYF,TGTGCCAGCTCACCCCCCGGGACTAGCGGGAGGGCCCACGAGCAGTACTTC
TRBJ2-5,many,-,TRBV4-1,CASSQDWRTQYF,TGCGCCAGCAGCCAAGATTGGCGGACCCAGTACTTC
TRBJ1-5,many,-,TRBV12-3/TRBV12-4,CASSPGFGNQPQHF,TGTGCCAGCAGTCCAGGGTTTGGCAATCAGCCCCAGCATTTT
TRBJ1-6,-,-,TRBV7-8,CASRGGSSYNSPLHF,TGTGCCAGCAGGGGGGGGAGCTCCTATAATTCACCCCTCCACTTT
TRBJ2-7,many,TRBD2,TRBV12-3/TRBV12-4,CASRPGTSPPSEQYF,TGTGCCAGCAGGCCCGGGACTAGTCCCCCGTCCGAGCAGTACTTC
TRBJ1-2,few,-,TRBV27,CASSLLDSGAYTF,TGTGCCAGCAGTTTATTAGACTCCGGGGCCTACACCTTC
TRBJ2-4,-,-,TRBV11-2,CAGSPRGRAGVLAKNIQYF,TGTGCCGGCAGCCCCAGGGGGAGAGCGGGAGTTTTAGCCAAAAACATTCAGTACTTC
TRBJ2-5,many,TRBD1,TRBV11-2,CASSLLGQGAGETQYF,TGTGCCAGCAGCCTCCTGGGACAGGGGGCAGGGGAGACCCAGTACTTC
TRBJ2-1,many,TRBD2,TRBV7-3,CASSLGLLAEQFF,TGTGCCAGCAGCTTAGGCCTACTAGCGGAGCAGTTCTTC
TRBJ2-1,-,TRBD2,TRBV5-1,CASSLETGGYNEQFF,TGCGCCAGCAGCTTGGAGACGGGGGGATACAATGAGCAGTTCTTC
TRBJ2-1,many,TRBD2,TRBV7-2,CASSPRLAGNNEQFF,TGTGCCAGCAGCCCAAGACTAGCGGGGAACAATGAGCAGTTCTTC
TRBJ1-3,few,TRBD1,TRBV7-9,CASSLRGHRGSGNTIYF,TGTGCCAGCAGCTTGAGGGGGCACCGTGGCTCTGGAAACACCATATATTTT
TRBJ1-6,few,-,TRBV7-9,CASSLPGNYNSPLHF,TGTGCCAGCAGCTTACCGGGAAACTATAATTCACCCCTCCACTTT
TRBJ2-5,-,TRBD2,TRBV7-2,CASSLGLAGTDGETQYF,TGTGCCAGCAGCTTAGGGCTAGCGGGCACCGACGGGGAGACCCAGTACTTC
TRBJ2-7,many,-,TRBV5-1,CASSLGDPRDEQYF,TGCGCCAGCAGCTTGGGGGACCCCCGGGACGAGCAGTACTTC
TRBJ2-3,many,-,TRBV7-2,CASSRPQVDTQYF,TGTGCCAGCAGCCGCCCCCAAGTGGATACGCAGTATTTT
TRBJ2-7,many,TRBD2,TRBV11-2,CASRRLAAEQYF,TGTGCCAGCCGGAGACTAGCAGCCGAGCAGTACTTC